This T cell receptor (beta chain) was identified during a study of beta chain features in type 1 diabetes. Study-wide results and caveats: The study found fewer insertions and more deletions at VDJ junctions in type 1 diabetes patients.

There are a few counts of this clone. Its matching antigen is unknown. Investigators reverse transcribed all isolated RNA, so they sequenced expressed TCRB transcripts. This table comes from immunoSEQ multiplex PCR, and its TCRdb copy is limited to in-frame clones, with some not included. The sample shows around 430,000 clones, roughly 30% of them seen only once. With V trimmed by 5 bases and J by 3 bases, 8 bases remained unmatched. Germline V CDR1 and CDR2: SGHRS, YFSETQ. This CDR3 has 14 residues. CD4+ naive, central memory, regulatory and stem cell-like memory cells were sorted via CD45RO/CCR7/CD25/CD127/CD95/CD27.

The rearrangement joins TRBV5-1 to TRBJ2-7; 7 positions agree with TRBD2. The clonotype was recovered from a man younger than 35 in good health. The material sequenced was naive CD4+ T cells from blood. The CDR3: CASRTGLRGYEQYF. Written as DNA, the CDR3 is TGCGCCAGCAGGACGGGACTACGGGGCTACGAGCAGTACTTC.